The 32 T cell receptor beta chains listed next were all sequenced from one sample in a study of T cell repertoires in aging, cancer and after chemotherapy. Peripheral blood genomic DNA, not sorted cells or RNA, was the template. TRB rearrangements spanning V, D and J were amplified using mixed TRB-A/B primers. TCRdb processed the multiplex PCR reads anew with MiXCR; each CDR3 protein has one entry. The sample shows 2,500 to 3,000 distinct CDR3 sequences, 28% of them seen only once. Sequencing used blood. The receptors shown here come from a human donor with a solid tumor.

By sample fraction, this clonotype is medium-sized (0.01 to 0.1%). This sequence joins TRBV6-5 and TRBJ2-7, with 11 bases aligning to TRBD1. The CDR3 extends over 14 amino acids. J lost 4 bases, V lost 6 bases, and 5 bases had no gene match. Germline assignment: CDR1 MNHEY and CDR2 SVGAGI. CDR3 sequence: CASSRDRGSYEQYF. In DNA, the CDR3 is TGTGCCAGCAGCCGGGACAGGGGGAGTTACGAGCAGTACTTC.

This clonotype is medium-sized by share. The gene calls are TRBV19 and TRBJ2-2; 9 bases align to TRBD1. V lost 9 bases and J lost 2; bases outside the gene matches: 4. CDR3 size: 14 residues. CDR1 is LNHDA and CDR2 is SQIVND in the germline V gene (reference sequence). The CDR3 spells CASDRGLNTGELFF. For the CDR3, the DNA is TGTGCCAGCGACAGGGGGTTAAACACCGGGGAGCTGTTTTTT.

This clonotype was counted between two and nine times. This chain joins TRBV12-3 or TRBV12-4 and TRBJ1-5; 8 positions agree with TRBD1. This CDR3 is 14 amino acids long. J lost 6 bases, V lost 7 bases, and 8 bases had no gene match. The CDR3 nucleotides are TGTGCCAGCATGGGTCAGGGGGCGGCTCAGCCCCAGCATTTT. The encoded protein is CASMGQGAAQPQHF.

The gene calls are TRBV19 and TRBJ2-4, with 8 positions matching TRBD1. Trimming cost V 4 bases and J 6 bases; bases outside gene matches: 5. CDR3 length: 14 residues. Germline V gene lookup returns CDR1 LNHDA and CDR2 SQIVND (reference sequence). In DNA form, the CDR3 reads TGTGCCAGTAGTACCGGACAGGGTACAAACATTCAGTACTTC. It yields the protein CASSTGQGTNIQYF.

The V call is TRBV7-9, the J call TRBJ2-3; 9 nucleotides agree with TRBD1. This CDR3 has 13 residues. Per the germline V gene, CDR1 is SEHNR and CDR2 is FQNEAQ (reference sequence). V lost 6 bases and J lost 14; bases outside the gene matches: 12. This CDR3 reads CASSAIRQGDMYF. The CDR3 DNA sequence: TGTGCCAGCAGTGCTATTCGACAGGGGGATATGTATTTT.

The chain has TRBV6-5 and TRBJ1-2; D unresolved. There are 14 residues in the CDR3. V was trimmed by 6 bases and J by 4 bases, leaving 15 bases between them. Germline assignment: CDR1 MNHEY and CDR2 SVGAGI. The CDR3 here is CASRSQSVLYGYTF. CDR3 DNA: TGTGCCAGCAGGTCCCAATCGGTACTCTATGGCTACACCTTC.

This clonotype is deemed medium-sized. This sequence joins TRBV5-6 and TRBJ1-5, with TRBD1 identical over 9 bases. Germline V CDR1 and CDR2: SGHDT, YYEEEE. The CDR3 has 15 residues. With V trimmed by 4 bases and J by 3 bases, 5 bases remained unmatched. The CDR3 loop is CASSTWTGANQPQHF. The CDR3 DNA reads as TGTGCCAGCAGCACTTGGACAGGGGCCAATCAGCCCCAGCATTTT.

This clonotype is categorized as large. V and J are TRBV19 and TRBJ1-2; D is possibly TRBD1 (6 bases). The germline V gene has CDR1 LNHDA and CDR2 SQIVND (reference sequence). V shed 5 bases and J shed 8 bases, with 12 bases lying between them. The CDR3 spans 12 residues. In DNA, the CDR3 is TGTGCCAGTAGTGGAGGGGGAGGCGGCTACACCTTC. It yields the protein CASSGGGGGYTF.

This clonotype is deemed medium-sized. The chain links TRBV6-5 to TRBJ1-5, with 8 positions matching TRBD1. The CDR3 length is 15 residues. V gave up 6 bases and J gave up 7 bases; unmatched junction bases: 11. Per the germline V gene, CDR1 is MNHEY and CDR2 is SVGAGI. The CDR3 is CASSPDRASWQPQHF. The DNA for the CDR3 is TGTGCCAGCAGCCCGGACAGGGCCAGCTGGCAGCCCCAGCATTTT.

The chain combines TRBV30 with TRBJ1-2; D unclear. Between the trimmed V and J ends, which lost 3 bases and 5 bases, there was a span of 10 bases. Germline V CDR1 and CDR2: GTSNPN, SVGIG (reference sequence). This CDR3 is built from 12 residues. The CDR3 coding sequence is TGTGCCTGGAGCCCGGGATTATATGGCTACACCTTC. Amino acid sequence: CAWSPGLYGYTF.

By share, this clonotype counts as large. V and J are TRBV29-1 and TRBJ2-3; 9 nucleotides line up with TRBD2. The length of the CDR3 is 14 residues. V shed 7 bases, J shed 1 base, and the junction held 6 bases outside the gene matches. The germline V gene encodes CDR1 SQVTM and CDR2 ANQGSEA. The CDR3 DNA is TGCAGCGCTGGTAGCGGGAGTGGCACAGATACGCAGTATTTT. Protein product: CSAGSGSGTDTQYF.

In this sample, this clonotype is large. The J gene is TRBJ2-1, the V gene TRBV19; 12 bases match TRBD2. Per the germline V gene, CDR1 is LNHDA and CDR2 is SQIVND (reference sequence). Trimming at V came to 7 bases and at J to 7 bases, leaving 2 bases not matched to a gene. The CDR3 length is 13 residues. The CDR3 DNA reads TGTGCCAGTACCGGACTAGCGGGAAATGAGCAGTTCTTC. This codes for CASTGLAGNEQFF.

The genes are TRBV27 and TRBJ2-5, with 12 nucleotides matching TRBD2. Germline values: CDR1 MNHEY, CDR2 SMNVEV (reference sequence). The ends lost 7 bases at V and 5 bases at J; junction bases unmatched: 2. The CDR3 contains 13 residues. The CDR3 DNA sequence: TGTGCCAGCAAAACTAGCGGGAGGGAGACCCAGTACTTC. As protein: CASKTSGRETQYF.

This chain links TRBV6-2 or TRBV6-3 with TRBJ2-7; D unresolved. The V end was cut by 1 base, the J end by 4 bases, with 8 bases between. CDR3 length equals 13 residues. CDR1 and CDR2 (germline): MNHEY, SVGEGT. The CDR3 DNA reads as TGTGCCAGCAGTTACTTGACTCTTTACGAGCAGTACTTC. This sequence encodes CASSYLTLYEQYF.

This clonotype is classed as medium-sized. V and J are TRBV6-5 and TRBJ2-4, with 16 bases matching TRBD2. CDR1 and CDR2 from the germline V gene are MNHEY and SVGAGI. J lost 7 bases, V lost 6 bases, and 3 bases had no gene match. CDR3 length: 15 residues. CDR3 protein: CASSAGLAGGNIQYF. CDR3 sequence (DNA): TGTGCCAGCAGCGCGGGACTAGCGGGGGGGAACATTCAGTACTTC.

This clonotype appeared a few times. V gene TRBV18 combines with J gene TRBJ1-1; a possible D gene is TRBD1 (6 bases). This CDR3 region has 14 residues. V lost 6 bases to trimming and J lost 2 bases, with 13 bases between them. Per the germline V gene, CDR1 is KGHSH and CDR2 is LQKENI. CDR3 protein: CASSRDMVNTEAFF. DNA of the CDR3: TGTGCCAGCTCCCGGGACATGGTTAACACTGAAGCTTTCTTT.

The rearrangement uses TRBV20-1 and TRBJ1-5; the D is unclear. There are 14 residues in the CDR3. Germline loops: CDR1 DFQATT, CDR2 SNEGSKA (reference sequence). The V end lost 2 bases, the J end lost 5 bases, and 13 bases lay between the germline ends. DNA for the CDR3: TGCAGTGCTAGAACGGGCGGGCGTGATCAGCCCCAGCATTTT. This translates into CSARTGGRDQPQHF.

Sample share makes this clonotype medium-sized. The chain links TRBV6-5 to TRBJ1-1, with D perhaps matching TRBD1 (5 bases). Germline V gives CDR1 MNHEY, CDR2 SVGAGI. The ends were cut back, 0 bases at V and 5 bases at J, with 19 bases in the middle. The CDR3 consists of 17 residues. CDR3 sequence (DNA): TGTGCCAGCAGTTACTCGATGGTCTGGGGCGGGGAGACTGAAGCTTTCTTT. It codes for CASSYSMVWGGETEAFF.

There are a few counts of this clonotype. Germline is not matched at one junction end, which may reflect a read error. The chain links TRBV6-5 to TRBJ1-5; the match to TRBD1 covers 8 bases. This CDR3 has 15 residues. CDR1 is MNHEY, CDR2 SVGAGI, per germline. The CDR3 loop is CASSYYRGSNQPQHF. The CDR3 DNA sequence: TGTGCCAGCAGCTACTACAGGGGGAGCAATCAGCCCCAGCATTTT.

The rearrangement links TRBV5-6 to TRBJ1-4; 8 bases are shared with TRBD1. The CDR3 spans 15 residues. The J segment lost 4 bases and the V segment lost 1 base, leaving 3 bases of the junction unmatched. The germline V gene encodes CDR1 SGHDT and CDR2 YYEEEE. The CDR3 coding sequence is TGTGCCAGCAGCTTGACAGGGGGGTATAATGAAAAACTGTTTTTT. This encodes CASSLTGGYNEKLFF.

By share, this clonotype counts as medium-sized. CDR3 DNA sequence: TGTGCCAGTAGTATTTATGGGGGCCGGCTAGCCAAAAACATTCAGTACTTC. Its protein is CASSIYGGRLAKNIQYF. The rearrangement uses TRBV19 and TRBJ2-4; TRBD1 might be the D (6 bases). Trimming took 3 bases from V and 0 from J, leaving 15 bases between them. This CDR3 contains 17 residues. In germline, CDR1 is LNHDA, CDR2 SQIVND (reference sequence).

This sequence joins TRBV7-2 and TRBJ2-7; D may be TRBD2 (7 bases). This CDR3 contains 14 residues. The germline V gene has CDR1 SGHTA and CDR2 FQGNSA. V gave up 4 bases and J gave up 3 bases, with 13 bases separating them. CDR3 in amino acids: CASSSQGGGYEQYF. CDR3 nucleotide sequence: TGTGCCAGCAGCTCACAGGGAGGGGGCTACGAGCAGTACTTC.

The rearrangement uses TRBV7-2 and TRBJ1-2; TRBD1 aligns across 7 bases. With V trimmed by 5 bases and J by 5 bases, 5 bases remained unmatched. The CDR3 consists of 13 residues. Germline V gene data show CDR1 as SGHTA and CDR2 as FQGNSA. The CDR3 here is CASSMGQSYGYTF. The DNA for the CDR3 is TGTGCCAGCAGCATGGGACAGTCATATGGCTACACCTTC.

This clonotype is medium-sized within its sample. This chain links TRBV6-2 or TRBV6-3 with TRBJ1-2; a weak D match, TRBD1 (6 bases). Per the germline V gene, CDR1 is MNHEY and CDR2 is SVGEGT. The CDR3 has 12 amino acids. V was shortened by 6 bases and J by 6 bases, with 11 bases between the two germline ends. CDR3 nucleotide sequence: TGTGCCAGCAGCAGGGGTTCTCATGGCTACACCTTC. It yields the protein CASSRGSHGYTF.

This clonotype was found a few times. The V call is TRBV20-1, the J call TRBJ1-2; possible D gene TRBD1, 6 bases. Per germline, CDR1 DFQATT and CDR2 SNEGSKA (reference sequence). The CDR3 consists of 13 residues. Trimming left V 3 bases short and J 8 bases short, with 16 bases between. The CDR3 coding sequence is TGCAGTGCTAGGATTTGGGGGCTGGACGGCTACACCTTC. Amino acid sequence: CSARIWGLDGYTF.

The gene calls are TRBV30 and TRBJ2-2, with TRBD1 identical over 9 bases. CDR1 and CDR2 from the germline V gene are GTSNPN and SVGIG (reference sequence). CDR3 length equals 12 residues. Trimming cost V 4 bases and J 7 bases; bases outside gene matches: 1. CDR3 in amino acids: CAWTGQGGELFF. The CDR3 DNA reads TGTGCCTGGACGGGACAGGGCGGGGAGCTGTTTTTT. The full variable domain, its missing parts supplied by reference TRBV30 and TRBJ2-2, is SQTIHQWPATLVQPVGSPLSLECTVEGTSNPNLYWYRQAAGRGLQLLFYSVGIGQISSEVPQNLSASRPQDRQFILSSKKLLLSDSGFYLCAWTGQGGELFFGEGSRLTVL.

Judged by abundance, this clonotype is medium-sized (0.01 to 0.1%). The chain employs TRBV6-1 and TRBJ2-5; D unclear. V lost 3 bases and J 8 bases, leaving 19 bases between the germline ends. The CDR3 is made up of 15 amino acids. Germline CDR1 MNHNS, CDR2 SASEGT. This CDR3 is CASSEAIEPKSTQYF. CDR3 nucleotides: TGTGCCAGCAGTGAGGCGATAGAACCCAAGAGTACCCAGTACTTC.

About this clonotype itself: This may be a read error: a much more frequent sequence differs by one nucleotide. This sequence joins TRBV12-3 or TRBV12-4 and TRBJ2-7; unclear D gene. The CDR3 sequence is 13 residues long. Trimming left V 3 bases short and J 5 bases short, with 11 bases between. The CDR3 loop is CASSFRVSNEQYF. CDR3 DNA: TGTGCCAGCAGTTTCCGAGTATCCAACGAGCAGTACTTC.

This clonotype was detected a few times. The rearrangement uses TRBV5-4 and TRBJ2-3; 8 bases line up with TRBD2. The CDR3 has 15 amino acids. The junction had 5 bases not matched to a gene; V was cut back by 1 base and J by 4 bases. Germline V CDR1 and CDR2: SGHNT, YYREEE (reference sequence). The CDR3 DNA reads as TGTGCCAGCAGCTTGCCGGGGGGGAGCGCAGATACGCAGTATTTT. It is translated as CASSLPGGSADTQYF.

The V and J genes are TRBV10-3 and TRBJ2-1; 11 bases are a match to TRBD2. Germline V gene sequence: CDR1 ENHRY, CDR2 SYGVKD. The CDR3 is made up of 17 amino acids. The V segment lost 8 bases and the J segment 7 bases; nucleotides outside the gene matches: 16. The CDR3 DNA follows: TGTGCCATCGGGGGACTAGCGGTAGGACATGCGGTAAATGAGCAGTTCTTC. This translates into CAIGGLAVGHAVNEQFF.

This clonotype was seen a handful of times. This chain connects TRBV5-6 to TRBJ1-2; tentatively, D is TRBD1 (5 bases). The CDR3 length is 16 residues. Germline CDR1 SGHDT, CDR2 YYEEEE. Trimming cost V 0 bases and J 4 bases, with 16 bases left between them. The CDR3 coding sequence is TGTGCCAGCAGCTTGGAAACCGGGGGTCGGGGCTATGGCTACACCTTC. Encoded protein: CASSLETGGRGYGYTF.

In its sample, this clonotype ranks as large. The genes are TRBV29-1 and TRBJ2-7, with TRBD2 identical over 11 bases. The CDR3 sequence is 15 residues long. The V segment lost 4 bases and the J segment 0 bases; nucleotides outside the gene matches: 5. Germline V lookup: CDR1 SQVTM, CDR2 ANQGSEA. CDR3 bases: TGCAGCGTTGTTCCTAGCGGGAGGAGCTCCTACGAGCAGTACTTC. Amino acid sequence: CSVVPSGRSSYEQYF.